The entry that follows covers one T cell receptor (beta chain) sequence. The record originates from a study of blood T cell repertoires in COVID-19. In the study overall: The samples span acute and convalescent COVID-19 from the United States, Italy and Spain.

In the source study's methods: Amplification of reference gene primers was used by the study to estimate nucleated cell counts. The protocol was immunoSEQ multiplex PCR, while the TCRdb copy is restricted to in-frame clones and leaves out a portion. Clonal size and the V and J genes are those of that table, whereas D and trimming came from the DNA. Among tens of thousands of clones listed, 75% to 90% were seen once. CDR1 SGHTA and CDR2 FQGTGA come from the germline V gene. Trimming pared 4 bases from V and 7 bases from J, leaving 11 bases between. The CDR3 totals 14 residues. V usage is TRBV7-3 and J usage is TRBJ1-6, with D possibly TRBD1 on 6 matching bases. The source material was peripheral blood. The sequence was collected from a man in his sixties with acute or convalescent COVID-19. This chain's CDR3 is CASSSGQWNSPLHF. The CDR3 nucleotides read TGTGCCAGCAGCTCCGGACAGTGGAATTCACCCCTCCACTTT.